The 2 T cell receptor beta chains listed next were all sequenced from one sample in a study of OX40 agonist ivuxolimab in advanced cancers. Method: immunoSEQ multiplex PCR; TCRdb's copy keeps in-frame clones and lacks some. The sample lists 67,000 or so clones, more than 80% seen once, with 2.8% in the top ten. Here the sequenced sample was CD4+ or CD8+ T cells sorted from blood, taken in a trial of the OX40 agonist ivuxolimab. These receptors came from an adult with an advanced solid tumor such as melanoma, head and neck, liver or kidney cancer.

CDR3 in amino acids: CASSLGTTGAANTGELFF. CDR3 sequence (DNA): TGTGCCAGCAGCTTGGGGACGACAGGGGCGGCGAACACCGGGGAGCTGTTTTTT. V and J are TRBV5-4 and TRBJ2-2; 8 positions agree with TRBD1. Germline V CDR1 and CDR2: SGHNT, YYREEE (reference sequence). This CDR3 is 18 amino acids long. V lost 0 bases to trimming and J lost 0 bases; unmatched junction nucleotides: 7.

The V call is TRBV7-8, the J call TRBJ1-6; 9 positions match TRBD1. From germline, CDR1 is SGHVS and CDR2 FQNEAQ. The CDR3 spans 17 residues. V lost 5 bases to trimming and J lost 9 bases; unmatched junction nucleotides: 14. The CDR3 is CASSPSWDRAGSSPLHF. The CDR3, as DNA: TGTGCCAGCAGCCCCAGCTGGGACAGGGCCGGTTCTTCACCCCTCCACTTT.